This T cell receptor (beta chain) was sequenced for a study of T cell changes during pregnancy in multiple sclerosis. The V gene end was trimmed by 1 base and the J gene end by 8 bases; junction bases not matched to a gene: 7. CDR1 is LNHNV, CDR2 YYDKDF, per germline (reference sequence). This CDR3 contains 14 residues. Using immunoSEQ multiplex PCR, the repertoire was profiled, and TCRdb retains in-frame clones only, with some absent. The data contain approximately 92,000 clones, around 90% of them seen just once; the ten biggest clones take up 1.5%. This receptor was identified in a female donor with multiple sclerosis, enrolled in a pregnancy study. The specimen was peripheral blood, collected in the first trimester of pregnancy. This chain joins TRBV15 and TRBJ1-1; 7 bases line up with TRBD1. In nucleotides, the CDR3 is TGTGCCACCAGCAGAGTTGACAGGGAGTACGAAGCTTTCTTT. Translated, it gives CATSRVDREYEAFF.